Below, 27 T cell receptor beta chains from the same sample are listed, as sequenced in a study of T cells in Graves' hyperthyroidism and ophthalmopathy. RNA transcripts served as the template for amplifying TCR beta CDR3 regions. With the HTBI primer set, the TCR CDR3 went through a first round of RT-PCR. From the multiplex PCR reads, TCRdb called clonotypes with MiXCR, one entry per CDR3 protein. The sample shows 650,000 to 850,000 distinct CDR3 sequences, roughly 20% of them seen only once. The source material was blood. Receptor source: a woman aged 45-60 years with Graves' hyperthyroidism that later progressed to Graves' ophthalmopathy.

The chain recombines TRBV6-1 with TRBJ2-7, with a tentative D call TRBD2 (7 bases). This CDR3 is 17 amino acids long. V shed 6 bases and J shed 4 bases, with 25 bases lying between them. The germline V gene encodes CDR1 MNHNS and CDR2 SASEGT. CDR3 coding DNA: TGTGCCAGCAGCCGAACCCTAGGGGGGGCTCTGGGTTACGAGCAGTACTTC. This gives the protein CASSRTLGGALGYEQYF.

The chain is built from TRBV5-6 and TRBJ2-5; D is perhaps TRBD1 or TRBD2 (5 bases each). With 2 bases removed from V and 1 base from J, the gap between germline ends came to 12 bases. Germline V gives CDR1 SGHDT, CDR2 YYEEEE. The CDR3 consists of 15 residues. The CDR3 region has the DNA TGTGCCAGCAGCTTCCGGGGCTCGGGCCAAGAGACCCAGTACTTC. It specifies CASSFRGSGQETQYF.

V usage is TRBV29-1 and J usage is TRBJ1-2; no clear D gene. V was trimmed by 4 bases and J by 4 bases, leaving 13 bases between them. The CDR3 totals 13 residues. CDR1 is SQVTM, CDR2 ANQGSEA, per germline. This CDR3 reads CSVADGVLYGYTF. DNA for the CDR3: TGCAGCGTTGCAGACGGGGTTCTCTATGGCTACACCTTC.

The table lists this clonotype with many counts. The gene calls are TRBV5-5 and TRBJ1-2, with D hard to call. Looked up from germline, CDR1 is SGHKS and CDR2 is YYEKEE (reference sequence). Trimming took 4 bases from V and 3 from J, leaving 10 bases between them. The CDR3 consists of 13 residues. CDR3 nucleotide sequence: TGTGCCAGCAGCGTAGACCGGTACTATGGCTACACCTTC. The encoded protein is CASSVDRYYGYTF.

This clonotype was observed many times. The J gene is TRBJ2-5, the V gene TRBV3-1; the D is unclear. Germline loops: CDR1 LGHDT, CDR2 YNNKEL (reference sequence). The length of the CDR3 is 14 residues. V was clipped by 3 bases and J by 1 base, with 9 bases between them. CDR3 nucleotides: TGTGCCAGCAGCCACGGCGCGTTCCAAGAGACCCAGTACTTC. Protein product: CASSHGAFQETQYF.

This clonotype was observed a few times. The gene calls are TRBV13 and TRBJ2-1; tentatively, D is TRBD1 (5 bases). This CDR3 is built from 15 residues. The V end was cut by 5 bases, the J end by 4 bases, with 15 bases between. Germline V CDR1 and CDR2: PRHDT, FYEKMQ (reference sequence). The chain's CDR3 is CASSPRALLYNEQFF. The CDR3, as DNA: TGTGCCAGCAGCCCCAGGGCACTGCTATACAATGAGCAGTTCTTC.

The J gene is TRBJ1-4, the V gene TRBV20-1, with a tentative D call TRBD1 (5 bases). The CDR3 is made up of 14 amino acids. Per germline, CDR1 DFQATT and CDR2 SNEGSKA (reference sequence). The ends were cut back, 0 bases at V and 7 bases at J, with 12 bases in the middle. The CDR3 DNA reads as TGCAGTGCTAGAGAGGCAGGGATGATTGAAAAACTGTTTTTT. Translating it yields CSAREAGMIEKLFF.

The V gene is TRBV12-3 or TRBV12-4, the J gene TRBJ2-1, with TRBD2 matching over 10 bases. V gave up 7 bases and J gave up 6 bases; unmatched junction bases: 6. The CDR3 extends over 14 amino acids. The CDR3 region has the DNA TGTGCCAGCAAAAGCGGGGGGGCCATCAATGAGCAGTTCTTC. It yields the protein CASKSGGAINEQFF.

This rearrangement joins TRBV19 to TRBJ2-3; possible D gene TRBD1, 5 bases. There are 15 residues in the CDR3. V lost 3 bases and J lost 4, with 14 bases in between. Germline V CDR1 and CDR2: LNHDA, SQIVND (reference sequence). CDR3 bases: TGTGCCAGTAGTATTTCTCAGGGTTCTTCAGATACGCAGTATTTT. Its protein is CASSISQGSSDTQYF.

This clonotype appeared a few times. The rearrangement joins TRBV20-1 to TRBJ1-2; 9 nucleotides match TRBD1. Germline trimming cut 1 base from V and 7 bases from J; bases unmatched to any gene: 4. Germline values: CDR1 DFQATT, CDR2 SNEGSKA (reference sequence). The CDR3 extends over 13 amino acids. CDR3 residues: CSARGDRGSGYTF. The CDR3 DNA sequence: TGCAGTGCTAGAGGAGACAGGGGGTCTGGCTACACCTTC.

The CDR3 nucleotides read TGTGCCAGCACCATCACTAGCGGGAGTACCAATGAGCAGTTCTTC. It codes for CASTITSGSTNEQFF. The chain is built from TRBV12-3 or TRBV12-4 and TRBJ2-1, with 11 bases fitting TRBD2. With 7 bases clipped from V and 6 bases from J, the junction kept 8 bases outside the gene matches. The length of the CDR3 is 15 residues.

This clonotype was seen a few times. This chain links TRBV19 with TRBJ1-1; 8 bases are a match to TRBD1. The CDR3 sequence is 14 residues long. From germline, CDR1 is LNHDA and CDR2 SQIVND (reference sequence). Trimming took 5 bases from V and 3 from J; bases not matched to a gene: 5. The CDR3 DNA is TGTGCCAGTAGTGACTCAGGGGGCGACACTGAAGCTTTCTTT. This codes for CASSDSGGDTEAFF.

This clonotype turned up a few times. This rearrangement joins TRBV20-1 to TRBJ1-1; perhaps TRBD1 as D (6 bases). The CDR3 loop spans 11 amino acids. CDR1 and CDR2 (germline): DFQATT, SNEGSKA (reference sequence). Trimming stripped 3 bases from V and 7 bases from J, with 9 bases between. This chain's CDR3 is CSARLDSEAFF. For the CDR3, the DNA is TGCAGTGCTAGGCTGGACAGTGAAGCTTTCTTT.

This clonotype was found a few times. The genes are TRBV6-2 or TRBV6-3 and TRBJ2-5, with D hard to call. The CDR3 has 14 amino acids. V was cut by 2 bases and J by 5 bases, with 12 bases left in between. Per the germline V gene, CDR1 is MNHEY and CDR2 is SVGEGT. CDR3 nucleotides: TGTGCCAGCAGTTACGTCGACACGGGCGAGACCCAGTACTTC. This gives the protein CASSYVDTGETQYF.

The V and J genes are TRBV20-1 and TRBJ2-7, with TRBD1 matching over 9 bases. Germline trimming cut 5 bases from V and 3 bases from J; bases unmatched to any gene: 11. This CDR3 is built from 15 residues. Looked up from germline, CDR1 is DFQATT and CDR2 is SNEGSKA (reference sequence). CDR3 region: CSAPISQGAYYEQYF. CDR3 DNA: TGCAGTGCTCCTATATCACAGGGGGCGTACTACGAGCAGTACTTC.

Many counts were recorded for this clonotype. The rearrangement links TRBV3-1 to TRBJ1-6; no clear D. This CDR3 has 14 residues. V was cut by 4 bases and J by 14 bases, with 18 bases left in between. Germline V gene lookup returns CDR1 LGHDT and CDR2 YNNKEL (reference sequence). The CDR3 spells CASSLDPPGITLHF. CDR3 DNA sequence: TGTGCCAGCAGCCTCGACCCACCCGGGATAACCCTCCACTTT.

The V and J genes are TRBV5-6 and TRBJ1-6, with a possible D match to TRBD1 (5 bases). Germline-derived CDR1 and CDR2 are SGHDT and YYEEEE. V was trimmed by 4 bases and J by 9 bases, leaving 26 bases between them. The CDR3 loop spans 18 amino acids. The CDR3 DNA reads TGTGCCAGCAGCCTACGACCTAGAGGGGCTAGTACCCTTTCACCCCTCCACTTT. This encodes CASSLRPRGASTLSPLHF. The full variable domain, rest sourced from reference TRBV5-6 and TRBJ1-6, is DAGVTQSPTHLIKTRGQQVTLRCSPKSGHDTVSWYQQALGQGPQFIFQYYEEEERQRGNFPDRFSGHQFPNYSSELNVNALLLGDSALYLCASSLRPRGASTLSPLHFGNGTRLTVT.

This rearrangement joins TRBV30 to TRBJ2-3, with 12 bases fitting TRBD2. Germline CDR1 and CDR2: GTSNPN and SVGIG (reference sequence). The CDR3 length is 17 residues. V gave up 1 base and J gave up 4 bases; unmatched junction bases: 9. In DNA form, the CDR3 reads TGTGCCTGGAGTGCATTACGGACTAGCGGGGTCCCAGATACGCAGTATTTT. This translates into CAWSALRTSGVPDTQYF.

This clonotype was detected ten times or more. The J gene is TRBJ1-4, the V gene TRBV20-1; 7 bases fit TRBD1. Germline CDR1 DFQATT, CDR2 SNEGSKA (reference sequence). This CDR3 is built from 13 residues. The ends lost 6 bases at V and 8 bases at J; junction bases unmatched: 9. The CDR3 here is CSALGQSREKLFF. In nucleotides, the CDR3 is TGCAGTGCGCTGGGACAGAGCAGGGAAAAACTGTTTTTT.

Ten or more counts support this clonotype. The chain couples TRBV20-1 to TRBJ2-2, with D perhaps given as TRBD1 or TRBD2 (6 bases each). The V end was cut by 5 bases, the J end by 5 bases, with 18 bases between. The CDR3 is 15 residues long. Per germline, CDR1 DFQATT and CDR2 SNEGSKA (reference sequence). DNA for the CDR3: TGCAGTGCTCCGCGGGACACCGTTGGGACCGGGGAGCTGTTTTTT. Residues: CSAPRDTVGTGELFF.

This chain links TRBV25-1 with TRBJ1-5; 8 bases map to TRBD1. CDR3 length equals 14 residues. The germline V gene has CDR1 MGHDK and CDR2 SYGVNS. The V segment lost 7 bases and the J segment 1 base; nucleotides outside the gene matches: 3. CDR3 in DNA: TGTGCCAGCAAACAGGGGGGAAGCAATCAGCCCCAGCATTTT. Its protein product is CASKQGGSNQPQHF.

V is TRBV7-8 and J is TRBJ2-7; tentatively, D is TRBD2 (7 bases). From germline, CDR1 is SGHVS and CDR2 FQNEAQ. CDR3 length equals 15 residues. V lost 5 bases and J lost 2, with 16 bases in between. CDR3 DNA sequence: TGTGCCAGCAGCCTCGGGGGGCCGACCACCTACGAGCAGTACTTC. It yields the protein CASSLGGPTTYEQYF. Using reference TRBV7-8 and TRBJ2-7 for the parts outside the CDR3, the full variable domain is GAGVSQSPRYKVAKRGQDVALRCDPISGHVSLFWYQQALGQGPEFLTYFQNEAQLDKSGLPSDRFFAERPEGSVSTLKIQRTQQEDSAVYLCASSLGGPTTYEQYFGPGTRLTVT.

This clonotype has at least ten counts. V and J are TRBV3-1 and TRBJ1-1; no firm D call. CDR1 and CDR2 from the germline V gene are LGHDT and YNNKEL (reference sequence). Trimming pared 0 bases from V and 10 bases from J, leaving 18 bases between. This CDR3 comprises 15 residues. CDR3 sequence: CASSQEIGSRVRAFF. As DNA, the CDR3 is TGTGCCAGCAGCCAAGAAATTGGCAGTCGGGTAAGAGCTTTCTTT.

The genes are TRBV7-9 and TRBJ2-5; no clear D. Between the trimmed V and J ends, which lost 1 base and 6 bases, there was a span of 12 bases. Germline V CDR1 and CDR2: SEHNR, FQNEAQ (reference sequence). CDR3 size: 14 residues. The DNA of the CDR3 is TGTGCCAGCAGCTTAGTATCAGTTTCCAAGACCCAGTACTTC. Translating it yields CASSLVSVSKTQYF.

This chain uses TRBV5-1 with TRBJ2-7; D possibly matches TRBD1 or TRBD2 (6 bases each). This CDR3 contains 14 residues. Germline V CDR1 and CDR2: SGHRS, YFSETQ. The V end was cut by 5 bases, the J end by 3 bases, with 15 bases between. The chain's CDR3 is CASRPGAGDYEQYF. The CDR3 DNA reads as TGCGCCAGCAGGCCGGGGGCAGGGGACTACGAGCAGTACTTC.

Only a few counts were recorded for this clonotype. The V call is TRBV15, the J call TRBJ1-1; D possibly corresponds to TRBD1 (5 bases). Trimming took 1 base from V and 5 from J, leaving 17 bases between them. The CDR3 length is 16 residues. Germline CDR1 and CDR2: LNHNV and YYDKDF (reference sequence). The CDR3 protein is CATSRGGLTLATEAFF. The CDR3 DNA reads as TGTGCCACCAGCAGAGGGGGCCTCACCCTGGCTACTGAAGCTTTCTTT.

This clonotype showed up many times. The chain combines TRBV18 with TRBJ1-3; D call uncertain. V lost 3 bases and J 0 bases, leaving 12 bases between the germline ends. Germline values: CDR1 KGHSH, CDR2 LQKENI. CDR3 length: 16 residues. CDR3 amino acids: CASSPGRSSSGNTIYF. As DNA, the CDR3 is TGTGCCAGCTCACCGGGCAGGTCGAGCTCTGGAAACACCATATATTTT.